Each of the 27 T cell receptor beta chains below was sequenced from the same sample in a study of T cells in Graves' hyperthyroidism and ophthalmopathy. TCR beta CDR3 regions were amplified from RNA transcripts. First-round RT-PCR of the TCR CDR3 relied on the HTBI primer set. TCRdb recomputed calls from the multiplex PCR reads with MiXCR, one row per CDR3 protein. Among about 210,000 distinct CDR3 sequences listed, roughly 18% were seen once. Specimen: blood. These receptors all come from a man aged 45 to 65 with Graves' hyperthyroidism.

This clonotype was counted many times. The chain employs TRBV24-1 and TRBJ2-1, with 9 bases lining up with TRBD1. Germline assignment: CDR1 KGHDR and CDR2 SFDVKD. This CDR3 region has 16 residues. V lost 4 bases to trimming and J lost 5 bases; unmatched junction nucleotides: 8. CDR3 in amino acids: CATSEAGTGLNNEQFF. The DNA for the CDR3 is TGTGCCACCAGTGAAGCCGGGACAGGGTTGAACAATGAGCAGTTCTTC.

The chain uses TRBV7-9 and TRBJ1-6, with D possibly being TRBD1 (6 bases). This CDR3 spans 15 amino acids. CDR1 and CDR2 from the germline V gene are SEHNR and FQNEAQ (reference sequence). V lost 5 bases to trimming and J lost 9 bases, with 17 bases between them. The CDR3 DNA follows: TGTGCCAGCAGCCAAAGGGAGGGACAAGTTTCACCCCTCCACTTT. It yields the protein CASSQREGQVSPLHF. Combining the CDR3 with reference TRBV7-9 and TRBJ1-6 gives the whole variable domain DTGVSQNPRHKITKRGQNVTFRCDPISEHNRLYWYRQTLGQGPEFLTYFQNEAQLEKSRLLSDRFSAERPKGSFSTLEIQRTEQGDSAMYLCASSQREGQVSPLHFGNGTRLTVT.

This clonotype was picked up a small number of times. The V call is TRBV20-1, the J call TRBJ2-7; 10 bases line up with TRBD2. Germline loops: CDR1 DFQATT, CDR2 SNEGSKA (reference sequence). This CDR3 comprises 13 residues. The trim removed 8 bases at V and 6 bases at J, leaving 10 bases unmatched. CDR3 loop: CSSVLAGEGEQYF. The CDR3 coding sequence is TGCAGTAGTGTTCTAGCGGGAGAAGGCGAGCAGTACTTC.

This clonotype has at least ten counts. The rearrangement joins TRBV5-4 to TRBJ1-4; D is undetermined. CDR3 length equals 15 residues. Germline CDR1 and CDR2: SGHNT and YYREEE (reference sequence). The germline V and J ends were trimmed by 4 bases and 5 bases, with 15 bases remaining between them. CDR3 sequence reads: CASSLRAGLNEKLFF. The CDR3 DNA is TGTGCCAGCAGCCTAAGGGCAGGTTTAAATGAAAAACTGTTTTTT.

This clonotype was seen many times. The CDR3 nucleotides read TGTGCCAGCAGCTTCAATAGCGGGACGAACACCGGGGAGCTGTTTTTT. It is translated as CASSFNSGTNTGELFF. The chain has TRBV11-2 and TRBJ2-2, with 8 bases fitting TRBD2. CDR3 length: 16 residues. The V segment lost 3 bases and the J segment 0 bases; nucleotides outside the gene matches: 3. The V gene's germline CDR1 is SGHAT and CDR2 FQNNGV. Supplemented by reference TRBV11-2 and TRBJ2-2, the full variable domain reads EAGVAQSPRYKIIEKRQSVAFWCNPISGHATLYWYQQILGQGPKLLIQFQNNGVVDDSQLPKDRFSAERLKGVDSTLKIQPAKLEDSAVYLCASSFNSGTNTGELFFGEGSRLTVL.

This clonotype was seen only a few times. J is TRBJ2-3 and V is TRBV6-1; D is unresolved. Germline assignment: CDR1 MNHNS and CDR2 SASEGT. Between the trimmed V and J ends, which lost 6 bases and 0 bases, there was a span of 7 bases. The CDR3 length is 13 residues. The CDR3 reads CASRSPSTDTQYF. The CDR3 DNA reads as TGTGCCAGCAGAAGCCCTAGCACAGATACGCAGTATTTT.

This chain connects TRBV20-1 to TRBJ2-1; maybe TRBD2 (6 bases). The length of the CDR3 is 13 residues. V gave up 6 bases and J gave up 10 bases, with 19 bases separating them. Germline-derived CDR1 and CDR2 are DFQATT and SNEGSKA (reference sequence). CDR3 residues: CSAQRWRTIEQFF. The CDR3 region has the DNA TGCAGTGCCCAGCGGTGGCGGACTATAGAGCAGTTCTTC.

This sequence joins TRBV27 and TRBJ2-7; 10 nucleotides line up with TRBD1. V lost 9 bases, J lost 5 bases, and 13 bases stayed unmatched. The germline CDR1 and CDR2 sequences are MNHEY and SMNVEV (reference sequence). This CDR3 has 15 residues. The CDR3 sequence is CASQHVGTGEHEQYF. CDR3 in DNA: TGTGCCAGTCAACATGTAGGGACAGGGGAACACGAGCAGTACTTC.

This clonotype was seen ten or more times. The chain carries TRBV5-1 and TRBJ2-2, with 14 nucleotides matching TRBD2. The germline gives CDR1 SGHRS, CDR2 YFSETQ. Germline trimming cut 4 bases from V and 1 base from J; bases unmatched to any gene: 3. There are 17 residues in the CDR3. As DNA, the CDR3 is TGCGCCAGCAGCCCGACTAGCGGGAGGGTGAACACCGGGGAGCTGTTTTTT. This sequence encodes CASSPTSGRVNTGELFF.

This clonotype was counted a few times. J is TRBJ2-1 and V is TRBV5-1; weak D call: TRBD1 (5 bases). This CDR3 contains 13 residues. Germline CDR1 SGHRS, CDR2 YFSETQ. Trimming took off 1 base at V and 8 bases at J, with 10 bases between the two ends. CDR3 DNA: TGCGCCAGCAGCTTGACAGGTCCGGATGAGCAGTTCTTC. Amino acid sequence: CASSLTGPDEQFF.

The V and J genes are TRBV19 and TRBJ2-1, with TRBD1 identical over 10 bases. The junction had 7 bases not matched to a gene; V was cut back by 3 bases and J by 2 bases. CDR3 length: 17 amino acids. From germline, CDR1 is LNHDA and CDR2 SQIVND (reference sequence). The CDR3 loop reads CASSIRTGTGAYNEQFF. Written as DNA, the CDR3 is TGTGCCAGTAGTATCCGAACCGGGACAGGGGCCTACAATGAGCAGTTCTTC.

This clonotype was counted only a few times. V gene TRBV20-1 combines with J gene TRBJ2-7; 8 nucleotides match TRBD2. V was pared by 0 bases and J by 2 bases, with 6 bases of the junction left unmatched. This CDR3 has 15 amino acids. The germline CDR1 and CDR2 sequences are DFQATT and SNEGSKA (reference sequence). CDR3 protein: CSAREVAGLTYEQYF. DNA of the CDR3: TGCAGTGCTAGAGAGGTAGCGGGGCTCACCTACGAGCAGTACTTC.

This clonotype was seen repeatedly, ten times or more. This chain connects TRBV7-9 to TRBJ2-5; 9 bases are shared with TRBD2. With V trimmed by 5 bases and J by 1 base, 11 bases remained unmatched. The germline V gene has CDR1 SEHNR and CDR2 FQNEAQ (reference sequence). This CDR3 spans 17 amino acids. In DNA form, the CDR3 reads TGTGCCAGCAGCCGCGGGGCGGCTAGCGGGGTCCAAGAGACCCAGTACTTC. This sequence encodes CASSRGAASGVQETQYF.

This clonotype came up a few times. CDR3 bases: TGTGCCAGCAGTTTATCGAGGCTAGGGACAGGGAGTGATGAGCAGTTCTTC. Encoded protein: CASSLSRLGTGSDEQFF. The J gene is TRBJ2-1, the V gene TRBV28; 9 bases fit TRBD1. The CDR3 extends over 17 amino acids. Germline CDR1 reads MDHEN; CDR2 reads SYDVKM. The V and J ends lost 1 base and 8 bases, in that order; junction bases with no gene match: 12.

This clonotype appeared many times. This chain connects TRBV7-2 to TRBJ2-7; 7 bases are a match to TRBD1. The V and J ends lost 3 bases and 3 bases, in that order; junction bases with no gene match: 2. This CDR3 has 13 amino acids. Germline V lookup: CDR1 SGHTA, CDR2 FQGNSA. The CDR3 DNA reads as TGTGCCAGCAGCTTCAGACAGGGCTACGAGCAGTACTTC. Its protein is CASSFRQGYEQYF.

The chain uses TRBV5-1 and TRBJ2-3; 8 positions match TRBD2. The germline gives CDR1 SGHRS, CDR2 YFSETQ. This CDR3 is built from 15 residues. V trimming: 2 bases; J trimming: 5 bases; junction bases outside the gene matches: 7. The CDR3 DNA sequence: TGCGCCAGCAGCTTCGGGGGGGGAGTGGAAGATACGCAGTATTTT. Translated, it gives CASSFGGGVEDTQYF.

At least ten counts were recorded for this clonotype. The rearrangement links TRBV7-9 to TRBJ2-7; possibly TRBD2 for D (7 bases). This CDR3 region has 13 residues. The germline gives CDR1 SEHNR, CDR2 FQNEAQ (reference sequence). The germline V and J ends were trimmed by 0 bases and 6 bases, with 9 bases remaining between them. The CDR3, as DNA: TGTGCCAGCAGCTTAGCGGGAGGGGGCGAGCAGTACTTC. Protein sequence: CASSLAGGGEQYF.

This clonotype has ten or more counts. The chain combines TRBV3-1 with TRBJ2-3; D is uncertain. Looked up from germline, CDR1 is LGHDT and CDR2 is YNNKEL (reference sequence). Trimming took off 3 bases at V and 2 bases at J, with 6 bases between the two ends. CDR3 length: 13 amino acids. The CDR3 loop reads CASSHLNTDTQYF. CDR3 nucleotides: TGTGCCAGCAGCCACCTCAACACAGATACGCAGTATTTT.

This clonotype showed up many times. The chain couples TRBV11-2 to TRBJ2-7, with 11 bases that match TRBD2. Germline CDR1 is SGHAT and CDR2 is FQNNGV. V lost 4 bases, J lost 3 bases, and 8 bases stayed unmatched. The CDR3 is 16 amino acids. CDR3 nucleotides: TGTGCCAGCAGCTCAAACTTAGCGGGAGGGAACTACGAGCAGTACTTC. Amino acids: CASSSNLAGGNYEQYF.

The rearrangement uses TRBV19 and TRBJ1-6, with no clear D. Germline-derived CDR1 and CDR2 are LNHDA and SQIVND (reference sequence). The CDR3 length is 13 residues. Trimming removed 5 bases from V and 10 bases from J, with 12 bases in between. The CDR3 spells CASSLVGESPLHF. CDR3 nucleotides: TGTGCCAGTAGTCTCGTCGGGGAGTCACCCCTCCACTTT.

This clonotype appeared many times. The chain is built from TRBV11-1 and TRBJ2-7; 7 bases match TRBD1. The V segment lost 5 bases and the J segment 7 bases; nucleotides outside the gene matches: 14. The CDR3 has 15 residues. The germline V gene has CDR1 SGHAT and CDR2 FQDESV (reference sequence). The CDR3 loop reads CASSNRGLGTPEQYF. CDR3 coding DNA: TGTGCCAGCAGCAACAGGGGCCTCGGCACGCCTGAGCAGTACTTC.

There are many counts of this clonotype. A junction boundary mismatches the germline segment, possibly from a read error. The J gene is TRBJ2-2, the V gene TRBV5-1; a possible D gene is TRBD2 (6 bases). Germline assignment: CDR1 SGHRS and CDR2 YFSETQ. This CDR3 region has 14 residues. The CDR3 coding sequence is TGTGCCAGCAGTTTGGGAGGGAACACCGGGGAGCTGTTTTTT. As protein: CASSLGGNTGELFF. The whole variable domain, remainder taken from reference TRBV5-1 and TRBJ2-2, is KAGVTQTPRYLIKTRGQQVTLSCSPISGHRSVSWYQQTPGQGLQFLFEYFSETQRNKGNFPGRFSGRQFSNSRSEMNVSTLELGDSALYLCASSLGGNTGELFFGEGSRLTVL.

This clonotype was counted at least ten times. The chain is built from TRBV7-9 and TRBJ2-5; 12 bases are shared with TRBD2. Germline V lookup: CDR1 SEHNR, CDR2 FQNEAQ (reference sequence). The CDR3 contains 16 residues. Germline trimming cut 5 bases from V and 4 bases from J; bases unmatched to any gene: 8. In DNA, the CDR3 is TGTGCCAGCAGCCCGGGACTAGCGGGTGAGCGAGAGACCCAGTACTTC. Translation: CASSPGLAGERETQYF.

This clonotype was detected once. The chain carries TRBV4-3 and TRBJ2-7; 9 nucleotides agree with TRBD1. The V gene's germline CDR1 is LGHNA and CDR2 YSLEER. The J segment lost 3 bases and the V segment lost 0 bases, leaving 9 bases of the junction unmatched. This CDR3 is 17 amino acids long. The CDR3 DNA follows: TGCGCCAGCAGCCAAGATCCCGGGACAGGGAATAGCTACGAGCAGTACTTC. This encodes CASSQDPGTGNSYEQYF.

This chain uses TRBV11-2 with TRBJ2-1, with 11 bases aligning to TRBD2. CDR3 size: 16 residues. J lost 7 bases, V lost 2 bases, and 7 bases had no gene match. The germline V gene has CDR1 SGHAT and CDR2 FQNNGV. CDR3 protein: CASSLWVAGGGNEQFF. The CDR3 region has the DNA TGTGCCAGCAGCTTATGGGTAGCGGGGGGGGGGAATGAGCAGTTCTTC.

This clonotype was counted at least ten times. V and J are TRBV3-1 and TRBJ2-1; D might be TRBD2 (6 bases). Germline V lookup: CDR1 LGHDT, CDR2 YNNKEL (reference sequence). V was shortened by 1 base and J by 2 bases, with 9 bases between the two germline ends. The CDR3 is 15 amino acids. In nucleotides, the CDR3 is TGTGCCAGCAGCCAAGCGGGAGAAACCTACAATGAGCAGTTCTTC. It translates to CASSQAGETYNEQFF.

This clonotype was detected many times. The gene calls are TRBV4-3 and TRBJ2-3, with D hard to call. V gave up 0 bases and J gave up 4 bases, with 8 bases separating them. The CDR3 is made up of 14 amino acids. Germline CDR1 LGHNA, CDR2 YSLEER. This CDR3 reads CASSQDPPPDTQYF. The CDR3 coding sequence is TGCGCCAGCAGCCAAGATCCCCCCCCAGATACGCAGTATTTT.